The sequence of this T cell receptor beta chain was determined in a study of glioma-infiltrating T cells after dendritic cell vaccination. Study-wide context: Monocyte-derived dendritic cells, cultured approximately seven days with IL-4 and GM-CSF, were pulsed with autologous tumor lysate. General study results and limits: Survival was not directly related to TCR clonality in these patients.

Profiled with immunoSEQ multiplex PCR; TCRdb holds only in-frame clones, not every one. The top ten hold 2.5% to 3% of the sample, which has under 100,000 clones, 70% to 90% seen once. Only patients with spare fresh-frozen tumor and over two years of follow-up were included. All glioblastoma patients lacked an isocitrate dehydrogenase mutation. The V gene's germline CDR1 is PRHDT and CDR2 FYEKMQ (reference sequence). This CDR3 is built from 13 residues. Trimming cost V 3 bases and J 3 bases, with 9 bases left between them. To note about this clone: The antigen remains undetermined.

This material consisted of blood, taken before dendritic cell vaccination. The chain joins TRBV13 to TRBJ2-7, with a possible D match to TRBD1 (5 bases). The clonotype comes from a human donor with glioblastoma. For the CDR3, the DNA is TGTGCCAGCAGCTTCGGCAGGGACTACGAGCAGTACTTC. Its translation: CASSFGRDYEQYF.